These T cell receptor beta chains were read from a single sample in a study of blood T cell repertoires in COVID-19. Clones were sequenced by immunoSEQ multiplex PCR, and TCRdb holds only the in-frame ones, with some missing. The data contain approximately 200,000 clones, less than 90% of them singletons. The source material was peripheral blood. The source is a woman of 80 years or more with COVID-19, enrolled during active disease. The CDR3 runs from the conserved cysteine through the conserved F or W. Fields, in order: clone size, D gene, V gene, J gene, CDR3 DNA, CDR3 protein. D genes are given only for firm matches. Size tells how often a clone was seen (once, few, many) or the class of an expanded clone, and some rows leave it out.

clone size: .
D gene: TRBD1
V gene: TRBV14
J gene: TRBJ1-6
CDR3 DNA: TGTGCCAGCAGCGACCGGACAGGCACCTCTAATTCACCCCTCCACTTT
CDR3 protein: CASSDRTGTSNSPLHF

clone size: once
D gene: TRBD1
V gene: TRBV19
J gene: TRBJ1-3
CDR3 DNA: TGTGCCAGTCGACCTCAGGGGGCGATGCCCACCACCATATATTTT
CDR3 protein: CASRPQGAMPTTIYF

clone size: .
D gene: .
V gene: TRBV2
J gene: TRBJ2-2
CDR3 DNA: TGTGCCAGCAACCGGGGGACGGTGTTGAGCAACACCGGGGAGCTGTTTTTT
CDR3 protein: CASNRGTVLSNTGELFF

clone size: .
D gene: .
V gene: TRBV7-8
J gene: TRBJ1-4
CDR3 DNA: TGTGCCAGCAGCCTCACGGGTGGTACTAATGAAAAACTGTTTTTT
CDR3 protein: CASSLTGGTNEKLFF

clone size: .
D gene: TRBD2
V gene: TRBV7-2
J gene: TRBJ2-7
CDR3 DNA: TGTGCCAGCAGCTTAGCGCTAATTGGTAGCGGGGGGGCCCACGAGCAGTACTTC
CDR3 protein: CASSLALIGSGGAHEQYF

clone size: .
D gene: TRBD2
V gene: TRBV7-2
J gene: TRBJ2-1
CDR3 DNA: TGTGCCAGCAGCTTAATGGCGGGGGGGCCTAATGAGCAGTTCTTC
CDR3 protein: CASSLMAGGPNEQFF

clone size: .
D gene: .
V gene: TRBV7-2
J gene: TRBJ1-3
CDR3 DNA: TGTGCCAGCAGCTTAGCCCCTTACACTGGAAACACCATATATTTT
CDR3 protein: CASSLAPYTGNTIYF

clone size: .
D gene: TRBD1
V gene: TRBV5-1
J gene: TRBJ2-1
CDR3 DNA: TGCGCCAGCAGCTTGGGGAGGAGGCAGGGGGATGAGCAGTTCTTC
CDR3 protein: CASSLGRRQGDEQFF

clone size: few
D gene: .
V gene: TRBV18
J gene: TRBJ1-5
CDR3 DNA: TGTGCCAGCTCCCCCCCGAGTGGAGGGCGAAGCAATCAGCCCCAGCATTTT
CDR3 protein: CASSPPSGGRSNQPQHF

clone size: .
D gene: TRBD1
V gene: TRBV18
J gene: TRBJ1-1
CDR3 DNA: TGTGCCAGCTCACCGGAGACAGGGGGGAACACTGAAGCTTTCTTT
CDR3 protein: CASSPETGGNTEAFF

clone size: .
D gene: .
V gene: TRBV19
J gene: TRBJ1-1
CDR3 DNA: TGTGCCAGTAGTATGTACCTTCGGGGAAGGGCTCGGACTGAAGCTTTCTTT
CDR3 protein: CASSMYLRGRARTEAFF

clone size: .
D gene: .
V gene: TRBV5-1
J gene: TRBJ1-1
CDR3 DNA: TGCGCCAGCAGCCCCGGACAAGCCAACACTGAAGCTTTCTTT
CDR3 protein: CASSPGQANTEAFF

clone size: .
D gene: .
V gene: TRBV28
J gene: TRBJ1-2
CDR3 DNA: TGTGCCAGCAGCCTGACGGGGTATGGCTACACCTTC
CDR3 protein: CASSLTGYGYTF

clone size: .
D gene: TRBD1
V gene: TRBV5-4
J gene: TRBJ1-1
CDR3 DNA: TGTGCCAGCAGCTGGGACAGGGGCCGTATGAACACTGAAGCTTTCTTT
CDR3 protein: CASSWDRGRMNTEAFF

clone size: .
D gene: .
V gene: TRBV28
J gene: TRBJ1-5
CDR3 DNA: TGTGCCACCAAGGGGGTACAGGCCAATCAGCCCCAGCATTTT
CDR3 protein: CATKGVQANQPQHF

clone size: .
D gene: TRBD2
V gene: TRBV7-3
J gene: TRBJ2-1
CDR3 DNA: TGTGCCAGCAGACCCGGACTAGCGGGGCCTCAGTTCTTC
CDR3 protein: CASRPGLAGPQFF

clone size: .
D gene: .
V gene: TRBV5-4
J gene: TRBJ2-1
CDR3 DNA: TGTGCCAGCAGCCGAAGGACCCCCCAGGGCAATGAGCAGTTCTTC
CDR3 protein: CASSRRTPQGNEQFF

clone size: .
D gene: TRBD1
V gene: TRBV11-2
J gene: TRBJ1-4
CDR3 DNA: TGTGCCAGCAGACCAAGACAGGGCAAGCAGGAAAAACTGTTTTTT
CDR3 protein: CASRPRQGKQEKLFF

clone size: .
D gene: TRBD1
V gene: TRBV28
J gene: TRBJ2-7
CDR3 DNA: TGTGCCAGCAGCGATACTTCCGGGACAGGGCCCTACGAGCAGTACTTC
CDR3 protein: CASSDTSGTGPYEQYF

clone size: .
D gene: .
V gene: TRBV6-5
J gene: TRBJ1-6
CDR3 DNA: TGTGCCAGCAGCCAGACAGGCCCCCATAATTCACCCCTCCACTTT
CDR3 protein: CASSQTGPHNSPLHF

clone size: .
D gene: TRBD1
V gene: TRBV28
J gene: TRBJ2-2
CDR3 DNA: TGTGCCAGCAGTTCCCCAGGGGGCAACACCGGGGAGCTGTTTTTT
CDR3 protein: CASSSPGGNTGELFF

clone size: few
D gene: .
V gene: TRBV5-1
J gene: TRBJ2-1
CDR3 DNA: TGCGCCAGCAGCAAACAGGGAGGGGGCTACAATGAGCAGTTCTTC
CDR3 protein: CASSKQGGGYNEQFF

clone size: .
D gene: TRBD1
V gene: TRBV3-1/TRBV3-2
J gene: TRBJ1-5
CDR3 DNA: TGTGCCAGCAGCCCCGGGACAGTAAATCAGCCCCAGCATTTT
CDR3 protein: CASSPGTVNQPQHF

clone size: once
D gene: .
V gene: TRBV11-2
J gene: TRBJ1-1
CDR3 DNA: TGTGCCAGCAGCTTCGGGAGGCCTGAAAGTGAAGCTTTCTTT
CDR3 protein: CASSFGRPESEAFF

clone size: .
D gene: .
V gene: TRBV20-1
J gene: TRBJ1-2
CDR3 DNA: TGCAGTGCGCAGGGTTATGGCTACACCTTC
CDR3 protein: CSAQGYGYTF

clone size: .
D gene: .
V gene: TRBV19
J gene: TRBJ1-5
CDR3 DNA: TGTGCCAGTAGTACGCTGGGGCATAGCAATCAGCCCCAGCATTTT
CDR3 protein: CASSTLGHSNQPQHF

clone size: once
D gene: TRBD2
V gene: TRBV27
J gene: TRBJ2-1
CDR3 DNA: TGTGCCAGCAGTCCGAGCGGGGGGGCCCCGAGCTCCTACAATGAGCAGTTCTTC
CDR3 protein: CASSPSGGAPSSYNEQFF

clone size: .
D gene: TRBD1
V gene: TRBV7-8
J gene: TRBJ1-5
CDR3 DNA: TGTGCCAGCAGTGAACAGGGGGCGAAAAATCAGCCCCAGCATTTT
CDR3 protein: CASSEQGAKNQPQHF

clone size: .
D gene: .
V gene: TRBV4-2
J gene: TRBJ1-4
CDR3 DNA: TGTGCCAGCAGCCGATACTTCACCGCAACTAATGAAAAACTGTTTTTT
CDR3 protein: CASSRYFTATNEKLFF

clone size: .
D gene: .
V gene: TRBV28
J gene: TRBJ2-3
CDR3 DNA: TGTGCCAGTGCAGGGAGCACAGATACGCAGTATTTT
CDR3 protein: CASAGSTDTQYF

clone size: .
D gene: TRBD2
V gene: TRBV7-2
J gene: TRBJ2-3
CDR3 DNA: TGTGCCAGCAGGGAAGCGGGGGGGCCTACAGATACGCAGTATTTT
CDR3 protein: CASREAGGPTDTQYF

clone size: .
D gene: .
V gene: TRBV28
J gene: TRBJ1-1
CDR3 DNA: TGTGCCAGCACCCTCCGCGGGGGGAGGCCTGAAGCTTTCTTT
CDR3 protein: CASTLRGGRPEAFF

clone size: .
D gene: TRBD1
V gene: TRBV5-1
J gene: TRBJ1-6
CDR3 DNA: TGCGCCAGCAGCCCGGGACAGGGGACGGTGAATTCACCCCTCCACTTT
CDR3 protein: CASSPGQGTVNSPLHF

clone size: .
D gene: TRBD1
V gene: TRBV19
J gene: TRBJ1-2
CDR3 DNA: TGTGCCAGCGGGGACAGGAACTATGGCTACACCTTC
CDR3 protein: CASGDRNYGYTF

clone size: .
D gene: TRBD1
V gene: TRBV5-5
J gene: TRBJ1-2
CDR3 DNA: TGTGCCAGCACCCGGGACAGGGGGCGCTTGTATGGCTACACCTTC
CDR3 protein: CASTRDRGRLYGYTF

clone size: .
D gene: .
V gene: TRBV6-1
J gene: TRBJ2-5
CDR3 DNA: TGTGCCAGCAGTGAAGGAAGGAGGGAGACCCAGTACTTC
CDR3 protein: CASSEGRRETQYF

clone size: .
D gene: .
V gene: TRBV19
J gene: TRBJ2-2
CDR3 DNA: TGTGCCAGTAGTATCGCAGGGGCGCAGACCGGGGAGCTGTTTTTT
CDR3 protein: CASSIAGAQTGELFF

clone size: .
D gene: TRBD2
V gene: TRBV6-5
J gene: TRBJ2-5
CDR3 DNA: TGTGCCAGCGGGACTAGCGACCAAGAGACCCAGTACTTC
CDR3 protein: CASGTSDQETQYF

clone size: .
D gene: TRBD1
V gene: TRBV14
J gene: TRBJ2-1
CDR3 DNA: TGTGCCAGCAGCCAAGCAACAGGGGCTAGCTATGAGCAGTTCTTC
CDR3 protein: CASSQATGASYEQFF

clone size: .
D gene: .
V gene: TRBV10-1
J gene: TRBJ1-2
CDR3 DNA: TGCGCCAGCAGTGAAGGTCAACAGGGATTTTATGGCTACACCTTC
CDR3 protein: CASSEGQQGFYGYTF

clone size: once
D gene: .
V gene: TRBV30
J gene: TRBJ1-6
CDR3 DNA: TGTGCCTGGATGCTAGGGGGTTCCTATAATTCACCCCTCCACTTT
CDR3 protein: CAWMLGGSYNSPLHF

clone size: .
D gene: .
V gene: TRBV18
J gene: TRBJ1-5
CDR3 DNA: TGTGCCAGCTCACAACAAGAGGGCCTGTATCAGCCCCAGCATTTT
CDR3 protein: CASSQQEGLYQPQHF

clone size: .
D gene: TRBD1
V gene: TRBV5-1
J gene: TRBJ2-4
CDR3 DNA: TGCGCCAGCAGCCCACTACAGGGGCGGGACATTCAGTACTTC
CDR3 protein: CASSPLQGRDIQYF

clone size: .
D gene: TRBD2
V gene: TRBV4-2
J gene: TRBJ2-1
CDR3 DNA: TGTGCCAGCAGCCGAGCGGGGGGGTCGAATGAGCAGTTCTTC
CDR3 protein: CASSRAGGSNEQFF

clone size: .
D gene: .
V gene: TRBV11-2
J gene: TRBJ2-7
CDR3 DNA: TGTGCCAGCAGCCTCAAAGGAGTTGAGCAGTACTTC
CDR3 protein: CASSLKGVEQYF

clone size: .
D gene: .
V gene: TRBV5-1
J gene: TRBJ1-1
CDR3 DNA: TGCGCCAGCAGCTTGCGATCAGACGGGTTGAACACTGAAGCTTTCTTT
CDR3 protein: CASSLRSDGLNTEAFF

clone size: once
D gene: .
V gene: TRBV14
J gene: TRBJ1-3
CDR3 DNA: TGTGCCAGCAGCCCGACTGGAGGAAACACCATATATTTT
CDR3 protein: CASSPTGGNTIYF

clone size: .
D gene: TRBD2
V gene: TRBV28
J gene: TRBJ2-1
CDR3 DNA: TGTGCCAGCAGTTTATCCAGCGGGGGGGCCAAAAATGAGCAGTTCTTC
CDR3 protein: CASSLSSGGAKNEQFF

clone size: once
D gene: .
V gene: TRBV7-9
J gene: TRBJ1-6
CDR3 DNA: TGTGCCAGCAGCTCTTATCCCGGCCCGGGGGGAAATTCACCCCTCCACTTT
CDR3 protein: CASSSYPGPGGNSPLHF

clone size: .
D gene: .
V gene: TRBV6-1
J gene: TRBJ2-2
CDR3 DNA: TGTGCCAGCAGTGAATCAAAGCGATCCGGGGAGCTGTTTTTT
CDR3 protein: CASSESKRSGELFF

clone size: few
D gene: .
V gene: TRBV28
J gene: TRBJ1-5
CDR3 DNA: TGTGCCAGCAGTTCCCCCCCGGGGAGCAATCAGCCCCAGCATTTT
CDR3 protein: CASSSPPGSNQPQHF

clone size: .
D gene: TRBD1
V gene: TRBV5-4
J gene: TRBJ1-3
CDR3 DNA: TGTGCCAGCAGCTCTGGGGGGACAGAAGGGGCTGGAAACACCATATATTTT
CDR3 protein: CASSSGGTEGAGNTIYF

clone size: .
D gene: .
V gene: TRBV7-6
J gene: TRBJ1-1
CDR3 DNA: TGTGCCAGCCTCCCGAACACTGAAGCTTTCTTT
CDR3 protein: CASLPNTEAFF

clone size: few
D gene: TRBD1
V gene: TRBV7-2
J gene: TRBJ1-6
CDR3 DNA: TGTGCCAGCAGCCTTGGGACAGGGTTTTATAATTCACCCCTCCACTTT
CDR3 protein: CASSLGTGFYNSPLHF

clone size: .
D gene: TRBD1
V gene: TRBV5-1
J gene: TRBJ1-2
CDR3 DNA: TGCGCCAGCAGCTTGGCAGGACAGGGGGCGGGTGGCTACACCTTC
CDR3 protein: CASSLAGQGAGGYTF